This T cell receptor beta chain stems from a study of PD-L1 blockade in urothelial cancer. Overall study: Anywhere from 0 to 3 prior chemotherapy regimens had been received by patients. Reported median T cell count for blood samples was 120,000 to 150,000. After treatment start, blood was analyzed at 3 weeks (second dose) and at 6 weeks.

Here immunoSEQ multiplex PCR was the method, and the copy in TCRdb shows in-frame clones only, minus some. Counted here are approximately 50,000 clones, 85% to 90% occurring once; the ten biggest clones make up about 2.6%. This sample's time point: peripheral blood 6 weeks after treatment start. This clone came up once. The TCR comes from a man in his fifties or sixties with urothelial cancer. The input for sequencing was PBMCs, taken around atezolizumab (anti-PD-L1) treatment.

CDR3 sequence reads: CASGAGNYEQYF. CDR3 in DNA: TGCGCCAGTGGAGCGGGAAACTACGAGCAGTACTTC. The J gene is TRBJ2-7, the V gene TRBV10-2; 7 bases align to TRBD2. V was pared by 9 bases and J by 3 bases, with 5 bases of the junction left unmatched. Per germline, CDR1 WSHSY and CDR2 SAAADI. The CDR3 spans 12 residues.